What follows is one T cell receptor beta chain and its context. This sample stems from a study of blood T cell repertoires in COVID-19. Study in general: The samples span acute and convalescent COVID-19 from the United States, Italy and Spain.

Germline V CDR1 and CDR2: MNHEY, SVGAGI. V lost 6 bases, J lost 3 bases, and 2 bases stayed unmatched. The CDR3 consists of 14 residues. Some clones are missing from TCRdb's copy, which holds only in-frame ones; the method was immunoSEQ multiplex PCR. The repertoire consists of 250,000 to 300,000 clones, with approximately 82% occurring once and the leading ten covering roughly 5.7%. This sequence was found in a man older than 75 with acute or convalescent COVID-19. Sequencing was performed on peripheral blood. The chain links TRBV6-5 to TRBJ2-7, with 13 nucleotides matching TRBD2. This CDR3 reads CASRGLAGVYEQYF. CDR3 in DNA: TGTGCCAGCAGAGGACTAGCGGGAGTCTACGAGCAGTACTTC.